This TCR beta chain derives from a study of response to subunit inactivated influenza vaccine. Study-wide findings and caveats: Authors suggested seasonal influenza vaccinations each recruit few new T cells.

With respect to this clonotype: Its antigen is as yet unknown. An end of the junction differs from the germline gene, which may be a read error.

TCRdb re-derived calls from the RT-PCR reads in MiXCR, one entry per CDR3 protein. The profile shows hundreds of thousands of distinct CDR3 sequences, about 25% of them singletons. The CDR3 is made up of 11 amino acids. Germline CDR1 is MNHEY and CDR2 is SVGAGI. The source of this sequence is a middle-aged man who received an inactivated influenza vaccine. J is TRBJ2-5 and V is TRBV6-5, with 10 bases that match TRBD2. Sequenced here: CD4+ T cells sorted from PBMCs, sampled 5 to 6 days after vaccination. The CDR3 sequence is CASSLGTSVSF. CDR3 coding DNA: TGTGCCAGCAGTTTAGGGACTAGCGTATCCTTC.